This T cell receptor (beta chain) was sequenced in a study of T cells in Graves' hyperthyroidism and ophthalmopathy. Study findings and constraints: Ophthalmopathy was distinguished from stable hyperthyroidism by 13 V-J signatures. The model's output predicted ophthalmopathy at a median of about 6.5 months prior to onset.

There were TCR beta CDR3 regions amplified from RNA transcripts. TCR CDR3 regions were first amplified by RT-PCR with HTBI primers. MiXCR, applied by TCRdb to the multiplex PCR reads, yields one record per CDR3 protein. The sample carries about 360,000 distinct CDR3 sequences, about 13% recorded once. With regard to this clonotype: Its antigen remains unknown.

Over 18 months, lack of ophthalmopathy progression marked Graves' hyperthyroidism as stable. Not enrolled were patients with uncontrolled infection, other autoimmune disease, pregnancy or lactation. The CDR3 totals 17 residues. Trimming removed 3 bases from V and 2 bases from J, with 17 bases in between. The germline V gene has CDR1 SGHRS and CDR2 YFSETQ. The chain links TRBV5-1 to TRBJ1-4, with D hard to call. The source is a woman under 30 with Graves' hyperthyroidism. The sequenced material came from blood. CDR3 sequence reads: CASSSGRGESTNEKLFF. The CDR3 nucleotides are TGCGCCAGCAGCTCGGGCCGTGGGGAGTCTACTAATGAAAAACTGTTTTTT.